Given below is one T cell receptor beta chain in context. Its antigen is unidentified. Unmatched junction bases numbered 5, after V lost 0 bases and J lost 4 bases. Per the germline V gene, CDR1 is SGDLS and CDR2 is YYNGEE. This CDR3 region has 16 residues. All of the isolated RNA was reverse transcribed, so expressed TCRB transcripts were sequenced. Clones were sequenced by immunoSEQ multiplex PCR, and TCRdb holds only the in-frame ones, with some missing. The sample contains about 150,000 clones, more than 9.5% of which appear only once. The data are from a study of beta chain features in type 1 diabetes. General study results and limits: Among all four CD4+ subsets, Type 1 diabetes patients had TCRB CDR3s that were moderately but significantly shorter. The similarity of naive, central memory and Treg TCRB repertoires appeared greater among patients than among healthy donors.

Using CD45RO/CCR7/CD25/CD127/CD95/CD27, CD4+ naive, central memory, regulatory and stem cell-like memory cells were sorted. This chain joins TRBV9 and TRBJ2-7, with 12 bases matching TRBD1. The sample consisted of central memory CD4+ T cells from blood. This TCR came from a man aged 18 to 29 in good health. The CDR3 loop reads CASSVAGTGGIYEQYF. For the CDR3, the DNA is TGTGCCAGCAGCGTAGCAGGGACAGGGGGCATATACGAGCAGTACTTC.